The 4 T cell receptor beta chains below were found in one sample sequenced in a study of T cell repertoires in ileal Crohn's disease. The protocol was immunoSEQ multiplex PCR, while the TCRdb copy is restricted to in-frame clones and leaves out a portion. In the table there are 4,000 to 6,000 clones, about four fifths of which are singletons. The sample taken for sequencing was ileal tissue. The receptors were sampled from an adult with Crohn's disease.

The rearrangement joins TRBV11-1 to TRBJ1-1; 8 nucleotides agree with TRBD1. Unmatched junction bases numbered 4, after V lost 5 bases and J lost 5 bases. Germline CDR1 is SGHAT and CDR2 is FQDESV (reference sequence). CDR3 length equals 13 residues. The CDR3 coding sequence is TGTGCCAGCAGCCCCTACAGGGGGACTGAAGCTTTCTTT. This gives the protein CASSPYRGTEAFF.

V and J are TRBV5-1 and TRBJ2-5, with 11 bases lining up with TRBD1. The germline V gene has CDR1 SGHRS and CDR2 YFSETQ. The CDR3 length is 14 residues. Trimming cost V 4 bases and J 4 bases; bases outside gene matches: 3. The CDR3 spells CASSGQGASETQYF. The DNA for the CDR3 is TGCGCCAGCAGCGGACAGGGGGCTTCAGAGACCCAGTACTTC.

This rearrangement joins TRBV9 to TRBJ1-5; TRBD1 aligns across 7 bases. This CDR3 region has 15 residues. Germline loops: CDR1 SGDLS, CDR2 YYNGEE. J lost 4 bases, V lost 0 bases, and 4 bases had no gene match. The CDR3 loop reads CASSVDTGANQPQHF. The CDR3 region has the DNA TGTGCCAGCAGCGTAGATACAGGGGCTAATCAGCCCCAGCATTTT. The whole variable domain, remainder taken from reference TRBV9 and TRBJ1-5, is DSGVTQTPKHLITATGQRVTLRCSPRSGDLSVYWYQQSLDQGLQFLIQYYNGEERAKGNILERFSAQQFPDLHSELNLSSLELGDSALYFCASSVDTGANQPQHFGDGTRLSIL.

CDR3 DNA sequence: TGTGCCAGCAGCCCGCTAGCGGATACAACCGGGGAGCTGTTTTTT. Translating gives CASSPLADTTGELFF. The genes are TRBV13 and TRBJ2-2, with 7 positions matching TRBD2. This CDR3 is built from 15 residues. Germline loops: CDR1 PRHDT, CDR2 FYEKMQ (reference sequence). J lost 5 bases, V lost 5 bases, and 8 bases had no gene match.